These 15 T cell receptor beta chains share one sample of origin, sequenced in a study of early T cells in non-severe SARS-CoV-2 infection. TCRdb re-called the 5' RACE reads with MiXCR, one entry per CDR3 protein. The data contain 98,000 or so distinct CDR3 sequences, 12% of them singletons. The sample was whole blood, taken at baseline. The source is an adult who was a healthcare worker with PCR-confirmed SARS-CoV-2 infection or an uninfected control (not recorded which).

CDR3 nucleotides: TGTGCCACCTCAGGACAGAGCTATGGCTACACCTTC. Protein product: CATSGQSYGYTF. The chain links TRBV24-1 to TRBJ1-2, with a tentative D call TRBD1 (6 bases). Trimming pared 9 bases from V and 4 bases from J, leaving 11 bases between. Germline loops: CDR1 KGHDR, CDR2 SFDVKD. The CDR3 is 12 residues long.

This clonotype was picked up many times. The J gene is TRBJ2-1, the V gene TRBV12-3 or TRBV12-4; D tentatively reads TRBD1 or TRBD2 (6 bases each). This CDR3 is built from 16 residues. Trimming cost V 5 bases and J 0 bases, with 14 bases left between them. CDR3 amino acids: CASSLEGTSSYNEQFF. Written as DNA, the CDR3 is TGTGCCAGCAGTCTGGAGGGGACATCCTCCTACAATGAGCAGTTCTTC.

The rearrangement links TRBV21-1 to TRBJ1-2. TRBV21-1 is described as a pseudogene. The CDR3 is 10 residues long. CDR3 amino acids: CASKGRGYTF. CDR3 bases: TGTGCCAGCAAAGGACGCGGCTACACCTTC.

V usage is TRBV7-9 and J usage is TRBJ2-1, with 7 bases aligning to TRBD1. CDR1 SEHNR and CDR2 FQNEAQ come from the germline V gene (reference sequence). Trimming cost V 2 bases and J 7 bases; bases outside gene matches: 5. The CDR3 is 14 residues long. Here the CDR3 reads CASSLPRDRNEQFF. The CDR3 DNA follows: TGTGCCAGCAGCTTACCAAGGGACAGAAATGAGCAGTTCTTC.

This clonotype was picked up a small number of times. The conserved final phenylalanine or tryptophan is absent from the CDR3, which likely points to a read error. The chain couples TRBV10-3 to TRBJ2-7; unclear D gene. CDR3 size: 14 residues. Deletions cut 0 bases from V and 3 bases from J, with 9 bases between. Germline CDR1 and CDR2: ENHRY and SYGVKD. CDR3 DNA sequence: TGTGCCATCAGTGAGTCGGGCACCTACTACGAGCAGTACTCC. This codes for CAISESGTYYEQYS.

This clonotype has only a few counts. The V call is TRBV20-1, the J call TRBJ2-3, with 11 bases lining up with TRBD2. The CDR3 spans 14 residues. V was clipped by 5 bases and J by 1 base; unmatched bases: 2. The germline gives CDR1 DFQATT, CDR2 SNEGSKA (reference sequence). This CDR3 reads CSAHSGRGTDTQYF. The CDR3 DNA follows: TGCAGTGCTCATAGCGGGAGGGGCACAGATACGCAGTATTTT.

The gene calls are TRBV29-1 and TRBJ1-5, with D maybe TRBD1 (6 bases). The CDR3 length is 13 residues. CDR1 is SQVTM, CDR2 ANQGSEA, per germline. V lost 4 bases to trimming and J lost 5 bases, with 12 bases between them. CDR3 DNA sequence: TGCAGCGTTGCCGGACAGAACGATCAGCCCCAGCATTTT. Amino acid sequence: CSVAGQNDQPQHF.

The chain joins TRBV30 to TRBJ2-1, with a weak D call TRBD2 (5 bases). Germline CDR1 is GTSNPN and CDR2 is SVGIG (reference sequence). V shed 0 bases and J shed 4 bases, with 13 bases lying between them. There are 15 residues in the CDR3. CDR3 loop: CAWSVRNGIYNEQFF. The CDR3 coding sequence is TGTGCCTGGAGTGTACGAAACGGGATATACAATGAGCAGTTCTTC.

The V call is TRBV6-1, the J call TRBJ2-7, with a weak D call TRBD1 (7 bases). V was trimmed by 11 bases and J by 1 base, leaving 15 bases between them. Germline lookup yields CDR1 MNHNS and CDR2 SASEGT. The CDR3 extends over 13 amino acids. CDR3 sequence (DNA): TGTGCCGGGGAGGACAGGATTTCCTACGAGCAGTACTTC. This encodes CAGEDRISYEQYF.

J is TRBJ2-3 and V is TRBV12-3 or TRBV12-4; a weak D match, TRBD2 (5 bases). The CDR3 consists of 14 residues. V was pared by 5 bases and J by 2 bases, with 11 bases between. The CDR3 nucleotides read TGTGCCAGCAGTCCCCGACTATACACAGATACGCAGTATTTT. Translated: CASSPRLYTDTQYF.

Ten or more counts support this clonotype. The CDR3 nucleotides are TGTGCCAGCAGCTTAATGGGACCTAATGAAAAACTGTTTTTT. Protein: CASSLMGPNEKLFF. The V call is TRBV11-2, the J call TRBJ1-4, with a possible D match to TRBD1 (5 bases). This CDR3 is 14 amino acids long. With 2 bases removed from V and 3 bases from J, the gap between germline ends came to 7 bases. Germline loops: CDR1 SGHAT, CDR2 FQNNGV.

The rearrangement uses TRBV7-9 and TRBJ2-4; D gene uncertain. CDR3 length: 12 amino acids. Trimming took off 2 bases at V and 15 bases at J, with 14 bases between the two ends. Germline values: CDR1 SEHNR, CDR2 FQNEAQ (reference sequence). The CDR3 nucleotides read TGTGCCAGCAGCTTAATATCCATGGCGTTGTACTTC. This gives the protein CASSLISMALYF.

Points on this clonotype: Its ends do not fully match the called genes, so a read error is possible. This chain connects TRBV12-3 or TRBV12-4 to TRBJ2-1, with D possibly being TRBD2 (8 bases). CDR3 size: 14 residues. CDR3 region: CAISSGTVINEQFF. CDR3 nucleotide sequence: TGTGCCATCAGTAGCGGGACAGTGATCAATGAGCAGTTCTTC.

This clonotype was seen ten or more times. The J gene is TRBJ1-5, the V gene TRBV19; D might be TRBD1 (6 bases). Germline CDR1 LNHDA, CDR2 SQIVND (reference sequence). The CDR3 has 15 residues. Trimming removed 1 base from V and 5 bases from J, with 12 bases in between. CDR3 DNA: TGTGCCAGTAGTATAGGCCAGGGGCCTTATCAGCCCCAGCATTTT. Protein product: CASSIGQGPYQPQHF.

This clonotype was observed a few times. CDR3 DNA: TGTGCCAGCAGTGAAGGGGGTGCTAGCACAGATACGCAGTATTTT. Translation: CASSEGGASTDTQYF. V and J are TRBV6-1 and TRBJ2-3; no clear D gene. V lost 1 base and J lost 0, with 8 bases in between. The CDR3 has 15 amino acids. Germline V gene sequence: CDR1 MNHNS, CDR2 SASEGT.